This T cell receptor beta chain stems from a study of T cells after yellow fever vaccination. At the level of the study: It was SMART-Seq v4 Ultra Low Input that prepared the fractions with low cell numbers. Study-level findings and limits: The appearance of a small share of clonotypes in both CD4 and CD8 compartments was observed. After the booster, about 95% of CD4 and more than 85% of CD8 primary-response clones were re-detected.

Generation of TCR cDNA used 5'RACE template switching (which added a universal primer site and UMIs). TCRdb re-analysed the 5' RACE reads in MiXCR, keeping a single row per CDR3 protein. Of some 250,000 distinct CDR3 sequences listed, over 3% are singletons. Concerning this clonotype itself: The antigen remains unidentified.

The V and J ends lost 5 bases and 0 bases respectively, with 17 bases between them. This CDR3 contains 17 residues. This sequence joins TRBV12-3 or TRBV12-4 and TRBJ2-1; D remains ambiguous. This specimen was PBMCs, taken 15 days after the yellow fever booster vaccination. The TCR was taken from a young man who received the YFV17D yellow fever vaccine. CDR3 DNA: TGTGCCAGCAGTCCACACCCGGCATCCGGCTCCTACAATGAGCAGTTCTTC. Translating gives CASSPHPASGSYNEQFF.